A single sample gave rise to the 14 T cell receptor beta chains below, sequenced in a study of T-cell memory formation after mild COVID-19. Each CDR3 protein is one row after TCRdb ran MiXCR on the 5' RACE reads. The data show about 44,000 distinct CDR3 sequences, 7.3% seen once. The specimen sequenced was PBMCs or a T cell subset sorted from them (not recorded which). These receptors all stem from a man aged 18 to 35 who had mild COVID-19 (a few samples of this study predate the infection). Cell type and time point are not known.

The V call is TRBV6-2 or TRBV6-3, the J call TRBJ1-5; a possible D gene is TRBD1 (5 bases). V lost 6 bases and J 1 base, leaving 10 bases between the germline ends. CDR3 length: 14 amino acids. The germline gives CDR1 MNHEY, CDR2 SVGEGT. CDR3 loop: CASSLTVSNQPQHF. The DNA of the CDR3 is TGTGCCAGCAGCCTGACAGTGAGCAATCAGCCCCAGCATTTT.

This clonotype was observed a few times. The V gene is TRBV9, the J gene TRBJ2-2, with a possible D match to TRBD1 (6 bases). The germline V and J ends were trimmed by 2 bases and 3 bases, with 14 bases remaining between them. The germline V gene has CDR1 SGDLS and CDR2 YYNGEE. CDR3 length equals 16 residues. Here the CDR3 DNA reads TGTGCCAGCAGCGTGCATAGGTACAGGGACACCGGGGAGCTGTTTTTT. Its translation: CASSVHRYRDTGELFF.

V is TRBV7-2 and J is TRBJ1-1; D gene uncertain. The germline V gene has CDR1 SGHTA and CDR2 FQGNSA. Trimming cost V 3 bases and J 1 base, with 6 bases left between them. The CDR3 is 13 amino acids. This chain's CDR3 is CASSFLENTEAFF. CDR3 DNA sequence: TGTGCCAGCAGCTTCTTGGAGAACACTGAAGCTTTCTTT.

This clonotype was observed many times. The CDR3 reads CASSPLAFGELFF. The CDR3 bases are TGTGCCAGCAGCCCTCTGGCGTTCGGGGAGCTGTTTTTT. The J gene is TRBJ2-2, the V gene TRBV7-3; D is ambiguous. The germline V gene encodes CDR1 SGHTA and CDR2 FQGTGA. V lost 5 bases, J lost 7 bases, and 11 bases lay in between. The CDR3 consists of 13 residues.

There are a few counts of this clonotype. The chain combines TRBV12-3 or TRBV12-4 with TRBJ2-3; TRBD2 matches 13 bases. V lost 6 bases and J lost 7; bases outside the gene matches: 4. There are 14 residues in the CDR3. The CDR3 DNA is TGTGCCAGCAGCACTAGCGGGGGGGCTCATACGCAGTATTTT. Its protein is CASSTSGGAHTQYF.

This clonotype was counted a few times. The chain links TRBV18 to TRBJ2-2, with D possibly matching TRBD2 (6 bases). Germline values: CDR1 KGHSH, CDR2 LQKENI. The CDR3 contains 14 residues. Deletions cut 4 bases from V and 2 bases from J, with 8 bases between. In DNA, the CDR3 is TGTGCCAGCTCACGGGACTCCAACACCGGGGAGCTGTTTTTT. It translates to CASSRDSNTGELFF.

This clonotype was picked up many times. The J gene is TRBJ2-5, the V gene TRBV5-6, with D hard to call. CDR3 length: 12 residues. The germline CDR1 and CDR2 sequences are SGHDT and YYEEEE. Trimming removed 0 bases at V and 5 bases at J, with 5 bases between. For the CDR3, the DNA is TGTGCCAGCAGCTTGGAGTCGGAGACCCAGTACTTC. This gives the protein CASSLESETQYF.

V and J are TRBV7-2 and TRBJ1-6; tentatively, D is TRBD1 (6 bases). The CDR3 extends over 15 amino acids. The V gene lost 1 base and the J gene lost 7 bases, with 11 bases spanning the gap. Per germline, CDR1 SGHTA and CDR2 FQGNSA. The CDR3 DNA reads TGTGCCAGCAGCTTAGGGGGACACTCAAATTCACCCCTCCACTTT. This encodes CASSLGGHSNSPLHF.

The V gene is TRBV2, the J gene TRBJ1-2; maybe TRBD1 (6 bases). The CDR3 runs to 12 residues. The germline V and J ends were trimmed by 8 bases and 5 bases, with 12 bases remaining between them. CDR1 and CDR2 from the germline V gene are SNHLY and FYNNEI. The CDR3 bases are TGTGCCAGCGAAGGGGGAGTTTATGGCTACACCTTC. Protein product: CASEGGVYGYTF.

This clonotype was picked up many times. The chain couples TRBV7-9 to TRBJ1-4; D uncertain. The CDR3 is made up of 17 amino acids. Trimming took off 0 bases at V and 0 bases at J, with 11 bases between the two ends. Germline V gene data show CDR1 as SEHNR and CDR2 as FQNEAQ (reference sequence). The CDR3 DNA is TGTGCCAGCAGCTTAGCGCACCCTTTTGCAACTAATGAAAAACTGTTTTTT. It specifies CASSLAHPFATNEKLFF.

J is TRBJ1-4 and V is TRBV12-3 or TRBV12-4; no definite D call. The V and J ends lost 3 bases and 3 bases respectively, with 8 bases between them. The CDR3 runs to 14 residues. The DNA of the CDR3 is TGTGCCAGCAGTTTGTGGGAAGCTAATGAAAAACTGTTTTTT. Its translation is CASSLWEANEKLFF.

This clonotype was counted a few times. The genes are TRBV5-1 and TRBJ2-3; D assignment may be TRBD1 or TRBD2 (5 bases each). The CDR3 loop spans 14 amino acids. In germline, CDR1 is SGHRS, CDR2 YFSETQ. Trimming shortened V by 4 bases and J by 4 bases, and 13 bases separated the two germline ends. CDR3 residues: CASSPGSRSDTQYF. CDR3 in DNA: TGCGCCAGCAGCCCAGGGAGTAGGTCAGATACGCAGTATTTT.

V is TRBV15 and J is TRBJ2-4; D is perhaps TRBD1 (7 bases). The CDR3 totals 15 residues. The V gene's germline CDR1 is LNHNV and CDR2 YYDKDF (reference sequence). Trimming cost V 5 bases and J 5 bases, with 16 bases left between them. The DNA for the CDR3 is TGTGCCACCAGCGGGGGGACAGCTCCGGAAAACATTCAGTACTTC. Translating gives CATSGGTAPENIQYF.

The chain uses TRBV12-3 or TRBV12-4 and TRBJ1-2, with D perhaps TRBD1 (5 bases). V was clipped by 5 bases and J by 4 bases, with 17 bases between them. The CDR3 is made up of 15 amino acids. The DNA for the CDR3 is TGTGCCAGCAGTCTCCGACAGCTAACTCCCTATGGCTACACCTTC. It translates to CASSLRQLTPYGYTF.